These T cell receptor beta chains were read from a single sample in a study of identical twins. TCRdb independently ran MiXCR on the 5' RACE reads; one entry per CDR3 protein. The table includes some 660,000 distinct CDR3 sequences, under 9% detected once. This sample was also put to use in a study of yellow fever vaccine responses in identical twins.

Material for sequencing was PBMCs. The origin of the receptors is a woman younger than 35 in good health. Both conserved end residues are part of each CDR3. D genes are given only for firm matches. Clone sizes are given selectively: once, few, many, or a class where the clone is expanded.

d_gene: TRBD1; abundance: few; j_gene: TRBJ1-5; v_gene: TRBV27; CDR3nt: TGTGCCAGCAGTGGGGACAGGGGTCAGCCCCAGCATTTT; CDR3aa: CASSGDRGQPQHF
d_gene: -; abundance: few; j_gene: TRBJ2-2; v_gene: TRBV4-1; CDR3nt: TGCGCCAGCAGCCAACCCGGACTCGGGGAGCTGTTTTTT; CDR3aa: CASSQPGLGELFF
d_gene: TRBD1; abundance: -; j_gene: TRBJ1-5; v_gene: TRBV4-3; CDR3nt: TGCGCCAGCAGCCAATCCTGGCCAACAGGGGGTAATCAGCCCCAGCATTTT; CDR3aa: CASSQSWPTGGNQPQHF
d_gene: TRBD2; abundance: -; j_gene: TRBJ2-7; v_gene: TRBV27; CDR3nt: TGTGCCAGCAGTTTGGTGGGCGGACTAGCATCCGGCGAGCAGTACTTC; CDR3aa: CASSLVGGLASGEQYF
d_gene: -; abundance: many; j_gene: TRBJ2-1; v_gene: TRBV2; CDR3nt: TGTGCCAGCAGTGCACAGTTTTCTCTTGAGCAGTTCTTC; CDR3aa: CASSAQFSLEQFF
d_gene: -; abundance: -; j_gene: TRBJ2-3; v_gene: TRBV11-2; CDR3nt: TGTGCCAGCAGCTCTCCGGGACTCGGCACAGATACGCAGTATTTT; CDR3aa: CASSSPGLGTDTQYF
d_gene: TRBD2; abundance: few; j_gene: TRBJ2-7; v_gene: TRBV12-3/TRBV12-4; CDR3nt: TGTGCCAGCCTGGGGACTAGCGGGAGTCGTGAGCAGTACTTC; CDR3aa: CASLGTSGSREQYF
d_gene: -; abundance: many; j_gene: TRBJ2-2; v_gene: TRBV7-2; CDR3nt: TGTGCCAGCAGCTTAAAAGGCATCGGGGAGCTGTTTTTT; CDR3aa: CASSLKGIGELFF
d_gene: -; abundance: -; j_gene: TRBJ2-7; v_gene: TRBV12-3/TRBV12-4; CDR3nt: TGTGCCAGCAGTTTTTCCTGGGGCAGGGCCAGTTTAGAGCAGTACTTC; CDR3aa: CASSFSWGRASLEQYF
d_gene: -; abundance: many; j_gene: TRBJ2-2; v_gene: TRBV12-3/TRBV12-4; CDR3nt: TGCGCCAGCAGCTTGGCTGGGGGGAACACCGGGGAGCTGTTTTTT; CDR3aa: CASSLAGGNTGELFF
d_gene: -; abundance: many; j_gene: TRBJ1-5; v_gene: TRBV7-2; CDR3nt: TGTGCCAGCAGCTTAGCCCGCAATCAGCCCCAGCATTTT; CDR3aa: CASSLARNQPQHF